This TCR beta chain was retrieved from a study of blood T cell repertoires in COVID-19. Only in-frame clones appear in the TCRdb table, and some are missing; sequencing was by immunoSEQ multiplex PCR. The data contain roughly 150,000 clones, roughly 90% of them seen just once; the ten biggest clones take up over 15%. Trimming left V 5 bases short and J 0 bases short, with 16 bases between. The CDR3 sequence is 16 residues long. Germline V gene data show CDR1 as LNHDA and CDR2 as SQIVND (reference sequence). The chain recombines TRBV19 with TRBJ1-1; maybe TRBD1 (5 bases). The sequenced sample consisted of peripheral blood. This receptor was identified in a man aged 60-69 years with active or convalescent COVID-19. The DNA for the CDR3 is TGTGCCAGTAGTGCCCGGGGGGAACGGATGAACACTGAAGCTTTCTTT. The encoded protein is CASSARGERMNTEAFF.